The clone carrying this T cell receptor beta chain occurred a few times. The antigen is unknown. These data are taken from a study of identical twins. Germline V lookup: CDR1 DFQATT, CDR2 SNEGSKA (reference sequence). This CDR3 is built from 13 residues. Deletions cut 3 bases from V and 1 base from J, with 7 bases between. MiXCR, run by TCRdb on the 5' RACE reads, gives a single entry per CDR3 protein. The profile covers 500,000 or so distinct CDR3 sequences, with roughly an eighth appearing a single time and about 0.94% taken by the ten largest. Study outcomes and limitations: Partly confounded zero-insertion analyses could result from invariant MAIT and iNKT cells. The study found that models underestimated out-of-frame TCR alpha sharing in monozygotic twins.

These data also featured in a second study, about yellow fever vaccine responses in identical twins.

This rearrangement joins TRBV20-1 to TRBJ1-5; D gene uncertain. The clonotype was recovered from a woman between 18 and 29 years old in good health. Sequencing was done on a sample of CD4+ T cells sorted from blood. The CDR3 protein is CSASLESNQPQHF. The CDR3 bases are TGCAGTGCTAGTCTGGAAAGCAATCAGCCCCAGCATTTT.